The next 28 T cell receptor beta chains were all read from a single sample in a study of human T cells and chemical hapten exposure. TCRdb passed the RACE reads through MiXCR, listing each CDR3 protein once. The table has 100,000 or so distinct CDR3 sequences, less than 45% seen once; the top ten hold around 2.5%. Documented time point: patch test 3, about 24 weeks after DPC sensitization. The treatment: therapeutic diphenylcyclopropenone sensitization with weekly scalp DPC. The source material was whole blood, sampled in connection with sensitization to the hapten diphenylcyclopropenone (DPC). These receptors were obtained from a man between 40 and 49 years old with alopecia areata. Some clones in this sample may be carry-over from other donors' samples.

This clonotype was observed a handful of times. This chain joins TRBV7-9 and TRBJ2-5; 9 positions match TRBD2. This CDR3 has 16 amino acids. CDR1 SEHNR and CDR2 FQNEAQ come from the germline V gene (reference sequence). The V and J ends lost 6 bases and 5 bases, in that order; junction bases with no gene match: 13. CDR3 sequence (DNA): TGTGCCAGCAGTCCTAATTCTGGCGGGAGGGGTGAGACCCAGTACTTC. Its translation is CASSPNSGGRGETQYF.

The chain joins TRBV7-6 to TRBJ1-2; maybe TRBD1 (5 bases). This CDR3 spans 15 amino acids. V was clipped by 5 bases and J by 8 bases, with 21 bases between them. Germline V CDR1 and CDR2: SGHVS, FNYEAQ. CDR3 in amino acids: CASSPVAGDTYGYTF. CDR3 coding DNA: TGTGCCAGCAGCCCAGTGGCGGGGGATACTTACGGCTACACCTTC. The full variable domain, rest sourced from reference TRBV7-6 and TRBJ1-2, is GAGVSQSPRYKVTKRGQDVALRCDPISGHVSLYWYRQALGQGPEFLTYFNYEAQQDKSGLPNDRFSAERPEGSISTLTIQRTEQRDSAMYRCASSPVAGDTYGYTFGSGTRLTVV.

This clonotype was seen once. This sequence joins TRBV6-5 and TRBJ1-6; 10 nucleotides line up with TRBD1. The CDR3 is 14 amino acids. Trimming cost V 4 bases and J 7 bases; bases outside gene matches: 1. Per germline, CDR1 MNHEY and CDR2 SVGAGI. The CDR3 region is CASSWGQGNSPLHF. The DNA of the CDR3 is TGTGCCAGCAGTTGGGGACAGGGGAATTCACCCCTCCACTTT.

CDR3: CSVVDKTNEKLFF. The DNA for the CDR3 is TGCAGCGTGGTGGATAAGACTAATGAAAAACTGTTTTTT. The chain uses TRBV29-1 and TRBJ1-4, with D unclear. With 6 bases removed from V and 2 bases from J, the gap between germline ends came to 10 bases. CDR3 length equals 13 residues. CDR1 SQVTM and CDR2 ANQGSEA come from the germline V gene.

This chain uses TRBV4-1 with TRBJ2-7, with TRBD2 matching 10 bases. The V gene end was trimmed by 4 bases and the J gene end by 7 bases; junction bases not matched to a gene: 7. The germline gives CDR1 MGHRA, CDR2 YSYEKL. This CDR3 is built from 14 residues. The CDR3 region has the DNA TGCGCCAGCAGCCCGCTAGCGGGAGTAGGGGAGCAGTACGTC. Protein sequence: CASSPLAGVGEQYV.

This clonotype was seen a few times. The CDR3 sequence is CASSSRLAGVRETQYF. The CDR3 DNA sequence: TGTGCCAGCAGTTCCAGACTAGCGGGAGTTAGGGAGACCCAGTACTTC. V is TRBV6-5 and J is TRBJ2-5; TRBD2 matches at 12 bases. Per the germline V gene, CDR1 is MNHEY and CDR2 is SVGAGI. The CDR3 loop spans 16 amino acids. V shed 4 bases, J shed 5 bases, and the junction held 8 bases outside the gene matches.

The J gene is TRBJ1-2, the V gene TRBV20-1, with 7 bases lining up with TRBD1. J was trimmed by 4 bases and V by 1 base; bases with no gene match: 9. This CDR3 contains 15 residues. Germline values: CDR1 DFQATT, CDR2 SNEGSKA (reference sequence). The CDR3 loop is CSARVTGKDGYGYTF. In DNA form, the CDR3 reads TGCAGTGCTAGAGTGACAGGGAAAGACGGCTATGGCTACACCTTC.

The chain recombines TRBV4-1 with TRBJ2-1; 7 nucleotides align to TRBD1. The CDR3 runs 16 residues. CDR1 MGHRA and CDR2 YSYEKL come from the germline V gene. V shed 1 base and J 2 bases; nucleotides not matched to a gene: 5. As DNA, the CDR3 is TGCGCCAGCAGCCAAGTTCCAGGGGGACCCTACAATGAGCAGTTCTTC. This translates into CASSQVPGGPYNEQFF.

The chain links TRBV28 to TRBJ1-1; TRBD1 agrees at 8 bases. The germline gives CDR1 MDHEN, CDR2 SYDVKM. V trimming: 2 bases; J trimming: 4 bases; junction bases outside the gene matches: 21. This CDR3 region has 20 residues. The CDR3 nucleotides read TGTGCCAGCAGTTTACCGCCGCTTTTCGGCAGGGGGCTAAGTATCACTGAAGCTTTCTTT. This sequence encodes CASSLPPLFGRGLSITEAFF.

Only a few counts were recorded for this clonotype. The chain is built from TRBV6-2 or TRBV6-3 and TRBJ2-3; TRBD1 aligns across 9 bases. CDR3 length: 15 residues. Germline assignment: CDR1 MNHEY and CDR2 SVGEGT. The V segment lost 5 bases and the J segment 1 base; nucleotides outside the gene matches: 4. CDR3 DNA sequence: TGTGCCAGCAGTACCGGGACAGGGCGCACAGATACGCAGTATTTT. The encoded protein is CASSTGTGRTDTQYF.

Only a few counts were recorded for this clonotype. The CDR3 DNA is TGTGCCAGCAGACTGGAACCAGCGGGAGACACGCAGTATTTT. Its translation is CASRLEPAGDTQYF. The chain combines TRBV6-2 or TRBV6-3 with TRBJ2-3; 8 bases match TRBD2. Germline assignment: CDR1 MNHEY and CDR2 SVGEGT. The CDR3 is made up of 14 amino acids. Unmatched junction bases numbered 11, after V lost 6 bases and J lost 9 bases.

The chain is built from TRBV5-1 and TRBJ2-2, with D perhaps matching TRBD1 (6 bases). The CDR3 is made up of 15 amino acids. Germline V CDR1 and CDR2: SGHRS, YFSETQ. V lost 3 bases to trimming and J lost 0 bases, with 9 bases between them. CDR3 loop: CASSYRDPNTGELFF. The DNA of the CDR3 is TGCGCCAGCAGCTACAGGGATCCGAACACCGGGGAGCTGTTTTTT. Variable domain in full (rest from reference TRBV5-1 and TRBJ2-2): KAGVTQTPRYLIKTRGQQVTLSCSPISGHRSVSWYQQTPGQGLQFLFEYFSETQRNKGNFPGRFSGRQFSNSRSEMNVSTLELGDSALYLCASSYRDPNTGELFFGEGSRLTVL.

This clonotype was seen only a few times. The V and J genes are TRBV20-1 and TRBJ1-2, with TRBD1 identical over 7 bases. The germline V gene has CDR1 DFQATT and CDR2 SNEGSKA (reference sequence). The trim removed 6 bases at V and 3 bases at J, leaving 1 base unmatched. The length of the CDR3 is 11 residues. The CDR3 bases are TGCAGTGCAGGACAGGACTATGGCTACACCTTC. This codes for CSAGQDYGYTF.

This clonotype was found a few times. V gene TRBV7-2 combines with J gene TRBJ1-2; D uncertain. The CDR3 spans 15 residues. V shed 3 bases and J shed 8 bases, with 19 bases lying between them. Germline CDR1 reads SGHTA; CDR2 reads FQGNSA. This CDR3 is CASSLGSGRPGGYTF. The CDR3 nucleotides are TGTGCCAGCAGCTTGGGTTCGGGCAGACCGGGGGGCTACACCTTC.

Ten or more counts support this clonotype. V is TRBV4-3 and J is TRBJ2-3; TRBD2 agrees at 9 bases. Germline loops: CDR1 LGHNA, CDR2 YSLEER. Losses at the gene ends were 3 bases for V and 2 bases for J; bases not matched to a gene: 6. The CDR3 covers 16 residues. DNA of the CDR3: TGCGCCAGCAGCCAGGGTACTAGCGGGTTCACAGATACGCAGTATTTT. The encoded protein is CASSQGTSGFTDTQYF.

This clonotype was detected a few times. DNA for the CDR3: TGTGCCAGCAGTTTAAGAGGGGGGGGACTCTATGGCTACACCTTC. The encoded protein is CASSLRGGGLYGYTF. The chain is built from TRBV28 and TRBJ1-2, with D tentatively TRBD1 (6 bases). Trimming left V 2 bases short and J 4 bases short, with 14 bases between. Germline CDR1 reads MDHEN; CDR2 reads SYDVKM. The length of the CDR3 is 15 residues.

This chain joins TRBV2 and TRBJ1-6; no definite D call. The CDR3 spans 13 residues. The V end was cut by 7 bases, the J end by 8 bases, with 12 bases between. The germline CDR1 and CDR2 sequences are SNHLY and FYNNEI. The CDR3 DNA reads as TGTGCCAGCATTGCCGTGCGGGATTCACCCCTCCACTTT. Translating gives CASIAVRDSPLHF.

The V and J genes are TRBV29-1 and TRBJ1-5; no reliable D call. Germline CDR1 and CDR2: SQVTM and ANQGSEA. Deletions cut 6 bases from V and 13 bases from J, with 16 bases between. CDR3 length: 11 residues. The DNA of the CDR3 is TGCAGCGTCCTTCAAGGAGGAATTCAGCATTTT. Translation gives CSVLQGGIQHF.

This clonotype has a handful of counts. The V and J genes are TRBV6-5 and TRBJ2-2; TRBD1 aligns across 8 bases. CDR3 length: 15 residues. J lost 5 bases, V lost 6 bases, and 8 bases had no gene match. Germline V lookup: CDR1 MNHEY, CDR2 SVGAGI. CDR3 bases: TGTGCCAGCAGGCCAGGGGGCGCAGAAACCGGGGAGCTGTTTTTT. It translates to CASRPGGAETGELFF.

This clonotype was found once. The chain recombines TRBV29-1 with TRBJ2-3, with 9 bases matching TRBD1. Germline V gene lookup returns CDR1 SQVTM and CDR2 ANQGSEA. The CDR3 is 13 amino acids. The CDR3 is CSDSGTGKDTQYF. CDR3 in DNA: TGCAGTGACTCCGGGACAGGGAAAGATACGCAGTATTTT.

The rearrangement links TRBV6-2 or TRBV6-3 to TRBJ2-5, with 10 bases matching TRBD2. This CDR3 contains 13 residues. Trimming took 4 bases from V and 5 from J; bases not matched to a gene: 1. In germline, CDR1 is MNHEY, CDR2 SVGEGT. DNA for the CDR3: TGTGCCAGCAGTTCTAGCGGGAGTGAGACCCAGTACTTC. Translating it yields CASSSSGSETQYF.

This clonotype was picked up a small number of times. J is TRBJ1-1 and V is TRBV30; D is perhaps TRBD1 (5 bases). V was pared by 4 bases and J by 1 base, with 13 bases between. There are 14 residues in the CDR3. Germline lookup yields CDR1 GTSNPN and CDR2 SVGIG (reference sequence). CDR3 amino acids: CAWNVGGQNTEAFF. For the CDR3, the DNA is TGTGCCTGGAATGTGGGCGGACAGAACACTGAAGCTTTCTTT.

V is TRBV3-1 and J is TRBJ1-1, with no clear D. CDR1 LGHDT and CDR2 YNNKEL come from the germline V gene (reference sequence). This CDR3 region has 15 residues. The V gene lost 0 bases and the J gene lost 1 base, with 9 bases spanning the gap. CDR3 DNA: TGTGCCAGCAGCCAAGACGCGACACCGAACACTGAAGCTTTCTTT. Its translation is CASSQDATPNTEAFF.

Many counts were recorded for this clonotype. In DNA form, the CDR3 reads TGCAGTGCTCCCGGACTAGCGGGAGTTCTCTACGAGCAGTACTTC. The encoded protein is CSAPGLAGVLYEQYF. This rearrangement joins TRBV20-1 to TRBJ2-7, with 13 nucleotides matching TRBD2. The ends lost 5 bases at V and 3 bases at J; junction bases unmatched: 7. Per germline, CDR1 DFQATT and CDR2 SNEGSKA (reference sequence). This CDR3 is built from 15 residues.

This chain connects TRBV6-6 to TRBJ2-1; 8 nucleotides agree with TRBD1. The CDR3 runs 14 residues. With 6 bases clipped from V and 10 bases from J, the junction kept 11 bases outside the gene matches. Germline assignment: CDR1 MNHNY and CDR2 SVGAGI (reference sequence). DNA of the CDR3: TGTGCCAGCAGAGCAGGACAGGGCAAAGGAGAGCAGTTCTTC. As protein: CASRAGQGKGEQFF.

This chain links TRBV11-2 with TRBJ1-3; D is ambiguous. This CDR3 has 15 residues. CDR1 and CDR2 from the germline V gene are SGHAT and FQNNGV. Trimming shortened V by 4 bases and J by 3 bases, and 13 bases separated the two germline ends. The DNA of the CDR3 is TGTGCCAGCAGCTCAATCTCAGGAAGTGGAAACACCATATATTTT. Protein sequence: CASSSISGSGNTIYF.

V usage is TRBV5-1 and J usage is TRBJ2-5; TRBD1 might be the D (5 bases). Between the trimmed V and J ends, which lost 0 bases and 2 bases, there was a span of 14 bases. The CDR3 sequence is 16 residues long. The germline V gene has CDR1 SGHRS and CDR2 YFSETQ. CDR3 protein: CASSLAGAAGQETQYF. Here the CDR3 DNA reads TGCGCCAGCAGCTTGGCCGGTGCGGCAGGGCAAGAGACCCAGTACTTC.

Only one count was recorded for this clonotype. The chain couples TRBV11-2 to TRBJ2-3; 7 bases are shared with TRBD2. CDR3 length: 18 residues. With V trimmed by 1 base and J by 2 bases, 12 bases remained unmatched. Germline assignment: CDR1 SGHAT and CDR2 FQNNGV. CDR3 coding DNA: TGTGCCAGCAGCTTAGTAGCTAGCGGCCCACCTAACACAGATACGCAGTATTTT. It translates to CASSLVASGPPNTDTQYF.